This T cell receptor beta chain was identified during a study of blood T cell repertoires in COVID-19. Study-wide context: COVID-19 samples from acute and convalescent phases originated in the United States, Italy and Spain. PBMCs, B-cell-depleted T cells, or T cells provided the cDNA or gDNA that made up the material.

The germline V gene has CDR1 SEHNR and CDR2 FQNEAQ (reference sequence). This CDR3 is built from 13 residues. The V gene lost 2 bases and the J gene lost 6 bases, with 7 bases spanning the gap. How the authors handled the data: From reference gene primer amplification, estimates of nucleated cell counts were derived. Some clones are missing from TCRdb's copy, which holds only in-frame ones; the method was immunoSEQ multiplex PCR. From that table come the V and J calls and clone size; the DNA was used to work out D and trimming. The sample shows about 220,000 clones, about 81% of them seen only once. The sequence was obtained from a woman aged 70-85 years with COVID-19, enrolled during active disease. Material for sequencing was peripheral blood. V is TRBV7-9 and J is TRBJ2-2; a possible D gene is TRBD2 (5 bases). CDR3 region: CASSLLASGELFF. The CDR3 nucleotides are TGTGCCAGCAGCTTATTAGCGTCCGGGGAGCTGTTTTTT.